Sequencing of this T cell receptor beta chain was carried out in a study of shared clonotypes between healthy human individuals. About the study: CD8 memory received one plate per donor, CD8 naive two, CD4 memory three and CD4 naive three.

The CDR3 contains 15 residues. V lost 5 bases and J lost 7; bases outside the gene matches: 9. Germline V lookup: CDR1 MNHEY, CDR2 SMNVEV (reference sequence). Original methodology: Junction-only sequences without quality scores were provided by ImmunoSEQ, so filtering was different. Clones were sequenced by immunoSEQ multiplex PCR, and TCRdb holds only the in-frame ones, with some missing. Clone size and V and J calls were adopted from that table, with D and trimming inferred from the DNA. The repertoire holds around 2.3 million clones, 90% to 96% seen once, with 0.1% to 0.15% in the top ten. The donors, all of them Caucasian adults, lived in Nashville, Tennessee.

The TCR comes from a man younger than 35 in good health. The chain carries TRBV27 and TRBJ2-5; 11 nucleotides align to TRBD1. What was sequenced was naive CD4+ T cells sorted from blood. Indicated subset: CD45RA+ positively selected. The CDR3 protein is CASSPWTGGAGTQYF. CDR3 DNA: TGTGCCAGCAGTCCCTGGACAGGGGGCGCCGGGACCCAGTACTTC.